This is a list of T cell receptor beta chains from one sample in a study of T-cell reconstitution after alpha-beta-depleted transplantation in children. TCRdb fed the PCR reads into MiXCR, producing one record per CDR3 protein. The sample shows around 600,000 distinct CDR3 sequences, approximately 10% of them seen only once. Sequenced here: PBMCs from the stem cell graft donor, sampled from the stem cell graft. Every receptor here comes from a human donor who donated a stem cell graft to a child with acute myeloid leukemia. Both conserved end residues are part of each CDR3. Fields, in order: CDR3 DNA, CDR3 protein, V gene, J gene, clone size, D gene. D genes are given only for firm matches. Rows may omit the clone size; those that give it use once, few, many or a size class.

TGTGCCAGCAGTTACTCGGAGCTAGCCAAAAACATTCAGTACTTC	CASSYSELAKNIQYF	TRBV6-2/TRBV6-3	TRBJ2-4	many	.
TGCAGCGCCGCCGTTCACGGCCCTAGCACAGATACGCAGTATTTT	CSAAVHGPSTDTQYF	TRBV29-1	TRBJ2-3	few	.
TGTGCCAGCAGCTCCGCCTTGCTCCGGGAGACCCAGTACTTC	CASSSALLRETQYF	TRBV11-2	TRBJ2-5	.	.
TGTGCCAGCAGTGATGGACAGGGTGAAGGGCAGCCCCAGCATTTT	CASSDGQGEGQPQHF	TRBV6-2/TRBV6-3	TRBJ1-5	many	TRBD1
TGCAGTGCTACCCGCGCGAGGGACCGCTACAATGAGCAGTTCTTC	CSATRARDRYNEQFF	TRBV20-1	TRBJ2-1	many	.
TGTGCCAGCAGCCTGAAAGCGGGCAGCTTGGGGGAGCAGTACTTC	CASSLKAGSLGEQYF	TRBV12-3/TRBV12-4	TRBJ2-7	.	.
TGCGCCAGCGCCTGGACTAGCGGGAGCACAGATACGCAGTATTTT	CASAWTSGSTDTQYF	TRBV5-1	TRBJ2-3	.	TRBD2
TGTGCCAGCAGCTTGTCGGGTGGTGGAGGCTACACCTTC	CASSLSGGGGYTF	TRBV5-6	TRBJ1-2	few	.
TGTGCCAGCAGTTTTCCTTCAGGACAGGGGGGTGGTGGCGGGAACTCCTACAATGAGCAGTTCTTC	CASSFPSGQGGGGGNSYNEQFF	TRBV12-3/TRBV12-4	TRBJ2-1	few	TRBD1
TGTGCCACCAGTGACCGACGGACAGGGGGGGGGAATGAGCAGTTCTTC	CATSDRRTGGGNEQFF	TRBV24-1	TRBJ2-1	few	TRBD1
TGTGCCAGCAGCGTCCGAACAGGACTAGACAATGAGCAGTTCTTC	CASSVRTGLDNEQFF	TRBV9	TRBJ2-1	.	TRBD2
TGCGCCAGCAGCTTGCAGGGGAGTACCTACAATGAGCAGTTCTTC	CASSLQGSTYNEQFF	TRBV5-1	TRBJ2-1	many	.
TGTGCCAGCAGTTTGATGAGCGGGGCAGATACGCAGTATTTT	CASSLMSGADTQYF	TRBV27	TRBJ2-3	many	TRBD2
TGTGCCAGCAGCCAAGGTAGGACTAGCTCCTACAATGAGCAGTTCTTC	CASSQGRTSSYNEQFF	TRBV3-1	TRBJ2-1	.	TRBD2
TGTGCCAGCAGCCACCAGGGCGGGGAGCTGTTTTTT	CASSHQGGELFF	TRBV4-2	TRBJ2-2	.	.
TGTGCCAGCAGTCGGGGGGACAGAACCCATGGCTACACCTTC	CASSRGDRTHGYTF	TRBV25-1	TRBJ1-2	.	TRBD1
TGTGCCAGCAGCAAAGGGACAGGGATTTTTGGGGATACGCAGTATTTT	CASSKGTGIFGDTQYF	TRBV7-9	TRBJ2-3	few	TRBD1
TGTGCCAGCAGTCATCCAGCGGGGACTAGTAGCCATGAGCAGTTCTTC	CASSHPAGTSSHEQFF	TRBV14	TRBJ2-1	many	TRBD2
TGCAGCGTTGAAGACTACGGGCCAGAAACCTACAATGAGCAGTTCTTC	CSVEDYGPETYNEQFF	TRBV29-1	TRBJ2-1	many	.
TGCGCCAGCAGCTCCTGGACAGGGGCGAACGAGCAGTACTTC	CASSSWTGANEQYF	TRBV5-1	TRBJ2-7	few	TRBD1
TGTGCCAGCAGTCGGACAGGGGTCACTGAAGCTTTCTTT	CASSRTGVTEAFF	TRBV6-5	TRBJ1-1	many	TRBD1
TGTGCCAGCAGCGTAAAGAACGGCCATGGCGAGCAGTACTTC	CASSVKNGHGEQYF	TRBV9	TRBJ2-7	few	.
TGTGCCAGCAGTTATCAACGAGGGGGGAATAGCAATCAGCCCCAGCATTTT	CASSYQRGGNSNQPQHF	TRBV6-5	TRBJ1-5	.	.
TGTGCCAGCAGTTTAATAGGGACAGGGGCCCGAGGCGGCACTGAAGCTTTCTTT	CASSLIGTGARGGTEAFF	TRBV27	TRBJ1-1	.	TRBD1
TGTGCCAGCAGCTTGGTGGGGGGGGCGCAGTATTTT	CASSLVGGAQYF	TRBV5-6	TRBJ2-3	.	TRBD2
TGCGCCAGCAGCTGGACTAGCTATCAACCCAAGGAGGGGGAGCTGTTTTTT	CASSWTSYQPKEGELFF	TRBV5-1	TRBJ2-2	.	TRBD2
TGTGCCATCAGTGGCACGCGACAGGGGATGGATGAGCAGTTCTTC	CAISGTRQGMDEQFF	TRBV10-3	TRBJ2-1	many	TRBD1
TGTGCCTGGAGTGTTTGGGCGGAGGATTCACCCCTCCACTTT	CAWSVWAEDSPLHF	TRBV30	TRBJ1-6	.	.
TGTGCCAGCAGTGACCCACTAGCGGGAGTTCGTACAGATACGCAGTATTTT	CASSDPLAGVRTDTQYF	TRBV25-1	TRBJ2-3	.	TRBD2
TGTGCCAGCAGCACCGCCCATTGGGAGACCCAGTACTTC	CASSTAHWETQYF	TRBV27	TRBJ2-5	.	.
TGTGCCAGCAGCCCCTGGACTAGCGGGAGGCTTAGCACAGATACGCAGTATTTT	CASSPWTSGRLSTDTQYF	TRBV7-8	TRBJ2-3	.	TRBD2
TGTGCCAGCAGCTTAGTCCGGAGCGGACACGAGCAGTACTTC	CASSLVRSGHEQYF	TRBV11-2	TRBJ2-7	.	.
TGTGCCAGCAGTCAGACTGGCTACGAGCAGTACTTC	CASSQTGYEQYF	TRBV7-2	TRBJ2-7	many	.
TGCGCCAGCAGCTTGGCTGGCATGGGGGTACAGCAGTATTTT	CASSLAGMGVQQYF	TRBV5-1	TRBJ2-3	few	.
TGCAGTGCTGGGGGAGGGGGGTTTAATTCACCCCTCCACTTT	CSAGGGGFNSPLHF	TRBV20-1	TRBJ1-6	.	.
TGTGCCAGCAGCTTGGGCTGGGTCGGGATGAGCTCCTACGAGCAGTACTTC	CASSLGWVGMSSYEQYF	TRBV5-6	TRBJ2-7	few	.
TGTGCCAGCAGCCCCCGACGGAGCGAGCAGTACTTC	CASSPRRSEQYF	TRBV7-2	TRBJ2-7	.	.
TGCAGTGTACCCGGGATTAAAGAGACCCAGTACTTC	CSVPGIKETQYF	TRBV20-1	TRBJ2-5	many	.
TGCAGTGCTAGAGATCCTCGGACAGGGGGATCCTTACAGACCCAGTACTTC	CSARDPRTGGSLQTQYF	TRBV20-1	TRBJ2-5	.	TRBD1
TGCGCCAGCAGAAGGGACATAACAGATGAAAAACTGTTTTTT	CASRRDITDEKLFF	TRBV4-3	TRBJ1-4	few	.
TGTGCCAGCAAGGAAAGTTACAATGAGCAGTTCTTC	CASKESYNEQFF	TRBV2	TRBJ2-1	few	.
TGTGCCAGCACCCCACGGAGCGCAGGGGGGAACTATGGCTACACCTTC	CASTPRSAGGNYGYTF	TRBV9	TRBJ1-2	many	TRBD1
TGTGCCACCAGTAGGGACTTCCAAGAGACCCAGTACTTC	CATSRDFQETQYF	TRBV24-1	TRBJ2-5	few	.
TGTGCCAGCAGCTTAGTAGCTAGCGGAAAGATTTACGAGCAGTACTTC	CASSLVASGKIYEQYF	TRBV7-2	TRBJ2-7	many	TRBD2